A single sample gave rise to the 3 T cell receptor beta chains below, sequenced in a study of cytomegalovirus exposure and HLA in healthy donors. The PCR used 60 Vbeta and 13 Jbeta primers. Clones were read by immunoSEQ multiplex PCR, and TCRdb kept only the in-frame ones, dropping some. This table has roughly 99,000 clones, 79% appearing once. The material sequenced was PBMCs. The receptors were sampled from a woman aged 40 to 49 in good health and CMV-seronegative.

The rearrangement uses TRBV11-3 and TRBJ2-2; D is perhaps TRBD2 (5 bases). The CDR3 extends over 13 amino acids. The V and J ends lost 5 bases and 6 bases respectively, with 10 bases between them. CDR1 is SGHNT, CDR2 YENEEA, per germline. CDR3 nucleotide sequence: TGTGCCAGCAGCCTTGGAGGCTCCGGGGAGCTGTTTTTT. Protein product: CASSLGGSGELFF.

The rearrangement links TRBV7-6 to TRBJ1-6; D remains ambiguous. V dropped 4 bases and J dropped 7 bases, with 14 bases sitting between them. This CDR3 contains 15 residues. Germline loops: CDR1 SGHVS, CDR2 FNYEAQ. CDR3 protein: CASSSQATANSPLHF. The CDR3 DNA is TGTGCCAGCAGCTCTCAGGCAACCGCGAATTCACCCCTCCACTTT.

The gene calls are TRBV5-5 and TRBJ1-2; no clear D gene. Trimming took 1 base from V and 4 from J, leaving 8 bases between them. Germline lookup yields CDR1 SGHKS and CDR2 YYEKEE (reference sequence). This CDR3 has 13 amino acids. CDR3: CASSLSLSYGYTF. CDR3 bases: TGTGCCAGCAGCTTGTCTCTCTCCTATGGCTACACCTTC.